These 13 T cell receptor beta chains originate from one sample sequenced in a study of blood T cell repertoires in COVID-19. Profiled with immunoSEQ multiplex PCR; TCRdb holds only in-frame clones, not every one. The sample contains about 230,000 clones, less than 85% of which appear only once. Material for sequencing was peripheral blood. The receptor source for this set is a woman in her 70s with active or convalescent COVID-19.

This sequence joins TRBV7-8 and TRBJ1-4; D is undetermined. This CDR3 spans 13 amino acids. Trimming took 3 bases from V and 5 from J, leaving 7 bases between them. CDR1 SGHVS and CDR2 FQNEAQ come from the germline V gene. In DNA, the CDR3 is TGTGCCAGCAGCTTCGGGGAGAATGAAAAACTGTTTTTT. Translated, it gives CASSFGENEKLFF.

The chain has TRBV7-3 and TRBJ1-1; D not resolved. Per germline, CDR1 SGHTA and CDR2 FQGTGA. This CDR3 spans 14 amino acids. Trimming pared 1 base from V and 3 bases from J, leaving 9 bases between. The CDR3 nucleotides are TGTGCCAGCAGCTTAATTTCCGGAGACACTGAAGCTTTCTTT. Translating it yields CASSLISGDTEAFF.

In DNA form, the CDR3 reads TGCGCCAGCAGTGACTCGATCGGGAGCAACTATGGCTACACCTTC. It codes for CASSDSIGSNYGYTF. The chain couples TRBV10-1 to TRBJ1-2; D is undetermined. This CDR3 comprises 15 residues. Germline CDR1 is WNHNN and CDR2 is SYGVQD (reference sequence). Between the trimmed V and J ends, which lost 3 bases and 2 bases, there was a span of 13 bases.

The chain couples TRBV28 to TRBJ2-5; possibly TRBD1 for D (6 bases). Germline V CDR1 and CDR2: MDHEN, SYDVKM. The CDR3 is made up of 17 amino acids. The V and J ends lost 1 base and 2 bases respectively, with 17 bases between them. The DNA of the CDR3 is TGTGCCAGCAGTTTATTGATCAGTGGACAGTTACAAGAGACCCAGTACTTC. It specifies CASSLLISGQLQETQYF.

The rearrangement joins TRBV11-2 to TRBJ1-2, with 9 bases aligning to TRBD1. The J segment lost 5 bases and the V segment lost 5 bases, leaving 9 bases of the junction unmatched. Germline values: CDR1 SGHAT, CDR2 FQNNGV. This CDR3 is 15 amino acids long. The CDR3 reads CASSATPGTGYGYTF. As DNA, the CDR3 is TGTGCCAGCAGCGCTACCCCCGGGACAGGGTATGGCTACACCTTC.

The chain employs TRBV11-2 and TRBJ1-3; D unclear. This CDR3 is built from 14 residues. Trimming shortened V by 5 bases and J by 4 bases, and 12 bases separated the two germline ends. Germline V CDR1 and CDR2: SGHAT, FQNNGV. The CDR3 coding sequence is TGTGCCAGCAGCCTACAGACCTCGGGAAACACCATATATTTT. Its protein product is CASSLQTSGNTIYF. The full variable domain, rest sourced from reference TRBV11-2 and TRBJ1-3, is EAGVAQSPRYKIIEKRQSVAFWCNPISGHATLYWYQQILGQGPKLLIQFQNNGVVDDSQLPKDRFSAERLKGVDSTLKIQPAKLEDSAVYLCASSLQTSGNTIYFGEGSWLTVV.

CDR3: CATSSGQGAGNTEAFF. CDR3 coding DNA: TGTGCCACCAGCAGCGGACAGGGGGCGGGGAACACTGAAGCTTTCTTT. The V and J genes are TRBV15 and TRBJ1-1; 11 bases line up with TRBD1. The V and J ends lost 3 bases and 1 base, in that order; junction bases with no gene match: 4. Germline CDR1 is LNHNV and CDR2 is YYDKDF (reference sequence). There are 16 residues in the CDR3.

The rearrangement uses TRBV29-1 and TRBJ2-7; D perhaps matches TRBD1 (5 bases). V was pared by 1 base and J by 3 bases, with 10 bases between. The germline V gene encodes CDR1 SQVTM and CDR2 ANQGSEA. The CDR3 covers 13 residues. For the CDR3, the DNA is TGCAGCGTTGAAGTCAGGGAAGGCTACGAGCAGTACTTC. It yields the protein CSVEVREGYEQYF.

This clone was observed a single time. The gene calls are TRBV10-1 and TRBJ2-1; TRBD1 might be the D (5 bases). The germline gives CDR1 WNHNN, CDR2 SYGVQD (reference sequence). The CDR3 sequence is 15 residues long. V dropped 2 bases and J dropped 6 bases, with 14 bases sitting between them. The CDR3 is CASSEGKGPGNEQFF. CDR3 coding DNA: TGCGCCAGCAGTGAGGGTAAGGGGCCGGGCAATGAGCAGTTCTTC.

The J gene is TRBJ1-5, the V gene TRBV5-6; D uncertain. The CDR3 runs to 14 residues. Trimming took 3 bases from V and 1 from J, leaving 8 bases between them. Germline V gene lookup returns CDR1 SGHDT and CDR2 YYEEEE. CDR3 in amino acids: CASSSLGSNQPQHF. DNA for the CDR3: TGTGCCAGCAGCTCGTTGGGCAGCAATCAGCCCCAGCATTTT.

The chain employs TRBV19 and TRBJ2-7; perhaps TRBD2 as D (6 bases). The V end lost 9 bases, the J end lost 2 bases, and 11 bases lay between the germline ends. Germline CDR1 reads LNHDA; CDR2 reads SQIVND (reference sequence). This CDR3 region has 12 residues. This chain's CDR3 is CASSREPYEQYF. For the CDR3, the DNA is TGTGCCAGCTCCCGGGAGCCCTACGAGCAGTACTTC.

The rearrangement uses TRBV9 and TRBJ2-3; 9 nucleotides align to TRBD2. V gave up 0 bases and J gave up 3 bases; unmatched junction bases: 5. Germline V gives CDR1 SGDLS, CDR2 YYNGEE. The CDR3 loop spans 16 amino acids. The CDR3: CASSVGTSVLTDTQYF. The CDR3 coding sequence is TGTGCCAGCAGCGTAGGGACTAGCGTATTGACAGATACGCAGTATTTT.

The gene calls are TRBV10-1 and TRBJ1-5; no reliable D call. Trimming cost V 3 bases and J 5 bases, with 8 bases left between them. The CDR3 consists of 13 residues. CDR1 and CDR2 (germline): WNHNN, SYGVQD (reference sequence). The CDR3 bases are TGCGCCAGCAGTGAATCTGGCTATCAGCCCCAGCATTTT. This translates into CASSESGYQPQHF.